This TCR beta chain was recovered during a study of T cells in Graves' hyperthyroidism and ophthalmopathy (dated by TCRdb to between 2018 and 2020). Background on the whole study: A discovery cohort of about 100 patients, approximately 44 with Graves' ophthalmopathy and more than 55 with stable Graves' hyperthyroidism, was used to find distinguishing TCR V-J signatures. Once sampling was done, hyperthyroidism patients were given methimazole at a starting dose of 30 mg daily, whereas ophthalmopathy patients were given high-dose intravenous methylprednisolone. TCR Vbeta CDR3 sequencing of 120 to 150 peripheral blood samples (about 45 ophthalmopathy, around 80 hyperthyroidism and roughly 17 progressor patients) is reported in the paper. The 80 to 100 discovery patients were randomly divided into training and test sets at a 7:3 ratio. In addition, the study compared T-cell repertoires in thyroid tissue and in blood from a handful of Graves' hyperthyroidism patients. An independent validation cohort of 18 to 20 hyperthyroidism patients and 17 patients who later progressed to ophthalmopathy tested prospective prediction of ophthalmopathy.

Overall study outcomes, separate from this receptor: A 13 V-J signature model separated ophthalmopathy from stable hyperthyroidism, with around 90% sensitivity and 81% to 83% specificity in cross-validation and 80%/75% in testing. In validation, progression to ophthalmopathy was predicted by the model with approximately 67% sensitivity and roughly 72% specificity, a median of 6.5 months before onset. Most expanded thyroid clonotypes (frequency above 0.001) were also found in blood, which suggests that blood repertoires may mirror thyroid immune responses. No statistical method was used to set the sample size in advance, and investigators knew the group allocation.

There are many counts of this clonotype. The antigen it recognizes is unknown. No base-level quality is on record; no much larger clone is a single base apart. Graves' hyperthyroidism was defined as stable when no progression to ophthalmopathy occurred over 18 months of follow-up. Hyperthyroidism patients were newly diagnosed, with disease duration under 2 months, and aged 18 to 65 years. Any patient with an uncontrolled infection, another autoimmune disease, pregnancy or lactation was excluded. Clinical symptoms, serum thyroxine and TRAb, thyroid ultrasound, and orbital computed tomography formed the basis for the diagnoses. Total RNA was extracted using Trizol reagent, and RNA quality was assessed on an Agilent 2100 Bioanalyzer. The CDR3, cysteine through phenylalanine, is 15 amino acids long. Of the read, only the CDR3 DNA is kept; its 45 bases are in frame from base 1. At the junction V is shortened by 3 bases and J by 3 bases; bases outside the gene matches: 6. The germline V gene specifies SGDLS as CDR1 and YYNGEE as CDR2.

Amplification of TCR beta CDR3 regions was carried out from RNA transcripts. For the first round of RT-PCR on the TCR CDR3, the HTBI primer set was used together with the Qiagen OneStep RT-PCR kit. A second multiplex PCR round built the libraries, followed by size selection and purification. Paired-end sequencing of the libraries was performed with 100 bp reads on an Illumina HiSeq2000. On the study's bioinformatics: SOAPnuke was used to process the raw data, throwing out any read that contained adapters or uncalled bases, had a mean Phred below 15, or lacked an exact constant-primer or identifier match. High-quality paired reads were merged using COPE v1.2.5, and each unique nucleotide sequence was defined as a clonotype. MiTCR v1.1 was used to align the clonotypes against IMGT TRBV, TRBD and TRBJ reference segments. The analysis included only V-J combinations with a frequency above 0.0001, which together covered around 99% of the repertoires. A TCS score was defined as the ratio of F50 (clonal expansion) to E x V (chaos), with BLOSUM62-based TCRdist applied between CDR3 peptides within each V-J. Welch's t-statistics and random forest reduced 500 to 550 V-J features to about 12, which were used in a naive Bayes classifier (R e1071). The similarity between thyroid and blood repertoires was quantified using the Morisita-Horn index. In TCRdb, the public reads were trimmed at Q25 with fastp and aligned with MiXCR, with productive beta chains retained. When rows share a CDR3 protein, they turn into one entry using the most common DNA and genes. It is TCRdb's table, rather than the study itself, that gives the V and J calls and clone size. The sample table contains tens of thousands of distinct CDR3 sequences; only one count was recorded for approximately 58% of them. The ten largest clones represent around a third of the sample.

The sequencing input was peripheral blood or thyroid tissue (not recorded which). The receptor was derived from a man aged 18 to 30 with Graves' hyperthyroidism. Rearrangement joined TRBV9 to TRBJ2-7; 10 central nucleotides agree with TRBD2. The nucleotides are TGTGCCAGCAGCGCGAGCGGGAGGGCTTTCTACGAGCAGTACTTC. Translated, it gives CASSASGRAFYEQYF.